The present T cell receptor beta chain was sequenced within a study of shared clonotypes between healthy human individuals. Points from the study as a whole: Large depth notwithstanding, sorted-subset sequencing proved incomplete by rarefaction. Donors were few, which limited the genetic and exposure-history diversity represented.

The assay was carried out at the deep level. Here immunoSEQ multiplex PCR was the method, and the copy in TCRdb shows in-frame clones only, minus some. This table has more than 200,000 clones, under 80% appearing once. About this clone: The antigen is unknown.

CDR1 is LGHNT, CDR2 FRNRAP, per germline. The length of the CDR3 is 18 residues. V lost 1 base to trimming and J lost 2 bases, with 15 bases between them. The sequence was obtained from a man aged 25 to 45 in good health. Source material: memory CD4+ T cells sorted from blood. Subset reported: CD45RA-negative fraction. The V call is TRBV12-5, the J call TRBJ2-6; possible D gene TRBD1, 6 bases. CDR3 in amino acids: CASGLEQGSLTGANVLTF. The CDR3 coding sequence is TGTGCTAGTGGTTTGGAACAGGGTTCTCTTACTGGGGCCAACGTCCTGACTTTC.